The 22 T cell receptor beta chains given below trace back to one sample, sequenced in a study of breast tumors, draining lymph nodes, adjacent tissues. TCRdb called the multiplex PCR reads again in MiXCR, with one record for every CDR3 protein. In the table there are more than 50,000 distinct CDR3 sequences, 57% of which are singletons. What was sequenced was breast tumor tissue. Every receptor here comes from a female donor with breast cancer. Some clones in this sample may be carry-over from other donors' samples.

This clonotype was observed many times. With a much larger clone just one base away, this may be a read error. The chain links TRBV6-1 to TRBJ2-3; 8 bases are a match to TRBD2. The V and J ends lost 7 bases and 2 bases, in that order; junction bases with no gene match: 8. Germline assignment: CDR1 MNHNS and CDR2 SASEGT. CDR3 length equals 15 residues. The CDR3 nucleotides read TGTGCCAGCAAACAAGCGGGAGTCATCACAGATACGCAGTATTTT. Translating it yields CASKQAGVITDTQYF.

This clonotype was observed at least ten times. Here the CDR3 reads CASRYFGESHQPQHF. The CDR3 nucleotides read TGTGCCAGCAGATACTTTGGAGAGAGTCATCAGCCCCAGCATTTT. The V call is TRBV5-8, the J call TRBJ1-5; D ambiguous. CDR1 SGHTS and CDR2 YDEGEE come from the germline V gene. Trimming removed 5 bases at V and 5 bases at J, with 17 bases between. The CDR3 length is 15 residues.

For this clonotype: An end of the junction does not agree with germline; a read error may underlie this. This chain connects TRBV7-2 to TRBJ1-2; 7 bases line up with TRBD1. CDR1 is SGHTA, CDR2 FQGNSA, per germline. The CDR3 length is 15 residues. The CDR3 loop is CASSLREGANYGYPF. DNA of the CDR3: TGTGCCAGCAGCCTGAGGGAGGGGGCTAACTATGGCTACCCCTTC.

The chain uses TRBV7-8 and TRBJ2-2, with D unresolved. The CDR3 consists of 11 residues. With 7 bases removed from V and 7 bases from J, the gap between germline ends came to 7 bases. From germline, CDR1 is SGHVS and CDR2 FQNEAQ. CDR3 DNA: TGTGCCAGCACCATGGTCGGGGAGCTGTTTTTT. It translates to CASTMVGELFF. Full variable domain (missing parts from reference TRBV7-8 and TRBJ2-2): GAGVSQSPRYKVAKRGQDVALRCDPISGHVSLFWYQQALGQGPEFLTYFQNEAQLDKSGLPSDRFFAERPEGSVSTLKIQRTQQEDSAVYLCASTMVGELFFGEGSRLTVL.

The chain joins TRBV10-2 to TRBJ2-1, with 9 positions matching TRBD1. CDR1 is WSHSY, CDR2 SAAADI, per germline. The junction had 2 bases not matched to a gene; V was cut back by 0 bases and J by 2 bases. This CDR3 is built from 16 residues. The DNA for the CDR3 is TGCGCCAGCAGTGAGTCCAGGACAGGGGCCTACAATGAGCAGTTCTTC. This gives the protein CASSESRTGAYNEQFF.

This chain connects TRBV19 to TRBJ2-7; a possible D gene is TRBD2 (5 bases). The CDR3 totals 13 residues. Germline CDR1 reads LNHDA; CDR2 reads SQIVND (reference sequence). The V end was cut by 4 bases, the J end by 4 bases, with 11 bases between. This chain's CDR3 is CASSTTLEYEQYF. CDR3 sequence (DNA): TGTGCCAGTAGTACCACACTAGAATACGAGCAGTACTTC.

A note on this clonotype: Likely a read error: the CDR3 ends without its conserved phenylalanine or tryptophan. The chain couples TRBV5-1 to TRBJ1-2, with no clear D. Trimming removed 0 bases at V and 8 bases at J, with 8 bases between. Germline CDR1 and CDR2: SGHRS and YFSETQ. The CDR3 totals 12 residues. The CDR3 loop reads CASSLDGRGYTL. CDR3 DNA: TGCGCCAGCAGCTTGGATGGGAGAGGCTACACCCTC.

This chain joins TRBV7-9 and TRBJ2-3; no reliable D call. The CDR3 totals 15 residues. V was trimmed by 5 bases and J by 2 bases, leaving 14 bases between them. CDR1 and CDR2 (germline): SEHNR, FQNEAQ (reference sequence). As DNA, the CDR3 is TGTGCCAGCAGCGGGTCGACACAAATCACAGATACGCAGTATTTT. Translation gives CASSGSTQITDTQYF. The entire variable domain, with the rest obtained from reference TRBV7-9 and TRBJ2-3, is as follows: DTGVSQNPRHKITKRGQNVTFRCDPISEHNRLYWYRQTLGQGPEFLTYFQNEAQLEKSRLLSDRFSAERPKGSFSTLEIQRTEQGDSAMYLCASSGSTQITDTQYFGPGTRLTVL.

This clonotype was counted only a few times. A much larger clone differs from this one at a single base, so this may be a read error. The chain joins TRBV6-2 or TRBV6-3 to TRBJ2-7, with 7 bases matching TRBD2. The ends lost 5 bases at V and 4 bases at J; junction bases unmatched: 11. Germline V gene data show CDR1 as MNHEY and CDR2 as SVGEGT. The length of the CDR3 is 15 residues. CDR3 coding DNA: TGTGCCAGCAGTCACAAGGCTAGCGGAGGTTACGAGCAGTACTTC. Translation gives CASSHKASGGYEQYF.

This clonotype was seen a few times. The chain links TRBV20-1 to TRBJ1-2; no clear D gene. Germline CDR1 DFQATT, CDR2 SNEGSKA (reference sequence). The V and J ends lost 1 base and 7 bases respectively, with 13 bases between them. This CDR3 is built from 13 residues. CDR3 nucleotides: TGCAGTGCTAGAGGGAGGCCGGGAAGTGGCTACACCTTC. It is translated as CSARGRPGSGYTF.

V usage is TRBV5-6 and J usage is TRBJ2-7; D is possibly TRBD1 (5 bases). The CDR3 is 13 amino acids. V lost 0 bases and J lost 3, with 7 bases in between. CDR1 is SGHDT and CDR2 is YYEEEE in the germline V gene. CDR3 bases: TGTGCCAGCAGCTTGGTTCAGGGCTACGAGCAGTACTTC. Encoded protein: CASSLVQGYEQYF.

J is TRBJ1-5 and V is TRBV20-1, with TRBD1 matching 7 bases. CDR3 size: 13 residues. Trimming took 5 bases from V and 5 from J; bases not matched to a gene: 6. Looked up from germline, CDR1 is DFQATT and CDR2 is SNEGSKA (reference sequence). DNA of the CDR3: TGCAGTGCTCGGACAGGCCCACATCAGCCCCAGCATTTT. Translating gives CSARTGPHQPQHF.

The J gene is TRBJ2-7, the V gene TRBV20-1; tentatively, D is TRBD1 or TRBD2 (5 bases each). The CDR3 consists of 14 residues. V gave up 2 bases and J gave up 3 bases, with 14 bases separating them. The germline CDR1 and CDR2 sequences are DFQATT and SNEGSKA (reference sequence). CDR3 DNA: TGCAGTGCTAGACTGTGGGACGGCCGCTACGAGCAGTACTTC. It codes for CSARLWDGRYEQYF.

In this sample, this clonotype is medium-sized (0.01 to 0.1%). V usage is TRBV11-2 and J usage is TRBJ2-7, with 8 bases fitting TRBD2. Germline V lookup: CDR1 SGHAT, CDR2 FQNNGV. The ends lost 3 bases at V and 3 bases at J; junction bases unmatched: 4. The CDR3 extends over 14 amino acids. CDR3 residues: CASSFFSGVYEQYF. The DNA for the CDR3 is TGTGCCAGCAGCTTCTTTAGCGGGGTCTACGAGCAGTACTTC.

About this clonotype itself: A clone one base away is much larger, so this may be a read error. V usage is TRBV5-6 and J usage is TRBJ1-2; D is uncertain. Germline-derived CDR1 and CDR2 are SGHDT and YYEEEE. Trimming removed 1 base from V and 7 bases from J, with 8 bases in between. The CDR3 has 12 residues. Here the CDR3 reads CASSLPGSGYTF. The CDR3 DNA is TGTGCCAGCAGCTTGCCCGGTTCTGGCTACACCTTC.

The chain carries TRBV5-6 and TRBJ1-6; 8 bases line up with TRBD1. CDR1 and CDR2 (germline): SGHDT, YYEEEE. V lost 5 bases, J lost 7 bases, and 5 bases stayed unmatched. This CDR3 is built from 14 residues. CDR3 sequence reads: CASSVDRENSPLHF. In DNA form, the CDR3 reads TGTGCCAGCAGTGTGGACAGGGAAAATTCACCCCTCCACTTT.

The chain carries TRBV19 and TRBJ1-4; tentative D call: TRBD1 (5 bases). Looked up from germline, CDR1 is LNHDA and CDR2 is SQIVND (reference sequence). Trimming cost V 8 bases and J 8 bases, with 15 bases left between them. The CDR3 covers 13 residues. The CDR3 bases are TGTGCCAGTGGTACAGGTGTCGGAGAAAAACTGTTTTTT. It translates to CASGTGVGEKLFF.

As regards this clonotype: The junction shows a germline mismatch at one end, possibly a read error. The V and J genes are TRBV11-1 and TRBJ2-7; 7 nucleotides align to TRBD2. The CDR3 loop spans 15 amino acids. Germline values: CDR1 SGHAT, CDR2 FQDESV (reference sequence). The CDR3 DNA sequence: TGTGTCAGCAATCCTCCCCGGGCCCCGCGGGGGGAGCAGTACTTC. Protein sequence: CVSNPPRAPRGEQYF. The full variable domain, rest sourced from reference TRBV11-1 and TRBJ2-7, is EAEVAQSPRYKITEKSQAVAFWCDPISGHATLYWYRQILGQGPELLVQFQDESVVDDSQLPKDRFSAERLKGVDSTLKIQPAELGDSAMYLCVSNPPRAPRGEQYFGPGTRLTVT.

This clonotype was counted a single time. This chain uses TRBV7-3 with TRBJ2-7; TRBD1 matches 9 bases. The CDR3 has 15 residues. The germline V gene encodes CDR1 SGHTA and CDR2 FQGTGA. The V segment lost 2 bases and the J segment 4 bases; nucleotides outside the gene matches: 6. Here the CDR3 reads CASSLPTDRGYEQYV. As DNA, the CDR3 is TGTGCCAGCAGCTTACCCACCGACAGGGGGTACGAGCAGTACGTC.

The chain is built from TRBV2 and TRBJ2-7, with TRBD1 matching 8 bases. Trimming removed 7 bases from V and 4 bases from J; junction bases left unmatched: 6. Per the germline V gene, CDR1 is SNHLY and CDR2 is FYNNEI. The CDR3 runs to 13 residues. The CDR3 coding sequence is TGTGCCAGCAACACAGGGGGAGGATACGAGCAGTACTTC. Protein sequence: CASNTGGGYEQYF.

The chain has TRBV28 and TRBJ1-4; maybe TRBD1 (5 bases). V dropped 3 bases and J dropped 0 bases, with 23 bases sitting between them. CDR1 and CDR2 from the germline V gene are MDHEN and SYDVKM. The CDR3 is made up of 20 amino acids. In DNA form, the CDR3 reads TGTGCCAGCAGTTTCCAGAGGGACGTCTCCTCGACCCCAACTAATGAAAAACTGTTTTTT. This sequence encodes CASSFQRDVSSTPTNEKLFF.

Turning to this clonotype: This may arise from a read error, as a much more abundant clone is one base away. The V call is TRBV4-2, the J call TRBJ1-4; D is uncertain. Trimming took 3 bases from V and 5 from J, leaving 4 bases between them. The CDR3 sequence is 12 residues long. The germline CDR1 and CDR2 sequences are LGHNA and YNFKEQ. CDR3 sequence reads: CASSQGNEKLFF. The DNA for the CDR3 is TGTGCCAGCAGCCAGGGGAATGAAAAACTGTTTTTT.